Presented here are 18 T cell receptor beta chains from one specimen sequenced in a study of cytomegalovirus exposure and HLA in healthy donors. Primers for the PCR totalled 60 Vbeta and 13 Jbeta. Data came from immunoSEQ multiplex PCR; TCRdb stores just in-frame clones and leaves some out. The repertoire includes under 200,000 clones, about three quarters of them detected once, and over 2% sits in the top ten. The sequencing input was PBMCs. These receptors were taken from a woman aged 40-49 years in good health and CMV-seropositive.

This clone has just one count. The chain has TRBV15 and TRBJ1-4; tentative D call: TRBD1 (5 bases). V gave up 4 bases and J gave up 0 bases, with 9 bases separating them. The germline gives CDR1 LNHNV, CDR2 YYDKDF (reference sequence). This CDR3 contains 15 residues. The DNA for the CDR3 is TGTGCCACCAGCACCACGACAGCAACTAATGAAAAACTGTTTTTT. It codes for CATSTTTATNEKLFF.

This clone turned up a few times. V usage is TRBV30 and J usage is TRBJ1-5, with a weak D call TRBD1 (6 bases). The CDR3 covers 14 residues. CDR1 is GTSNPN and CDR2 is SVGIG in the germline V gene (reference sequence). The V end was cut by 0 bases, the J end by 2 bases, with 8 bases between. The CDR3: CAWSVGGGNQPQHF. The DNA for the CDR3 is TGTGCCTGGAGTGTTGGGGGCGGCAATCAGCCCCAGCATTTT.

V usage is TRBV10-3 and J usage is TRBJ1-2; D unclear. V lost 4 bases, J lost 8 bases, and 11 bases lay in between. CDR1 is ENHRY and CDR2 is SYGVKD in the germline V gene. The CDR3 is made up of 12 amino acids. For the CDR3, the DNA is TGTGCCATCAGTGTAGACGAGGGAGGCTACACCTTC. Its protein product is CAISVDEGGYTF.

V gene TRBV5-1 combines with J gene TRBJ1-2; 9 positions match TRBD1. Germline CDR1 and CDR2: SGHRS and YFSETQ. V trimming: 4 bases; J trimming: 5 bases; junction bases outside the gene matches: 6. The CDR3 extends over 14 amino acids. The CDR3 DNA reads TGCGCCAGCAGCCTTGGGACAGGGAGGTATGGCTACACCTTC. It encodes CASSLGTGRYGYTF.

The rearrangement uses TRBV6-5 and TRBJ2-5; D is possibly TRBD1 (6 bases). The end of the DNA is better explained by TRBJ2-7, so the J call may be wrong. Germline lookup yields CDR1 MNHEY and CDR2 SVGAGI. The CDR3 totals 13 residues. CDR3 nucleotide sequence: TGTGCCAGCAGCAGGGACATCACCTACGAGCAGTACTTC. Amino acid sequence: CASSRDITYEQYF.

The chain is built from TRBV19 and TRBJ1-1, with D possibly matching TRBD1 (5 bases). The CDR3 has 13 residues. The V end was cut by 6 bases, the J end by 0 bases, with 8 bases between. Per the germline V gene, CDR1 is LNHDA and CDR2 is SQIVND (reference sequence). CDR3 in DNA: TGTGCCAGTAGCAGGGCCGTGAACACTGAAGCTTTCTTT. Translating it yields CASSRAVNTEAFF.

This chain links TRBV23-1 with TRBJ2-1; 8 bases line up with TRBD1. TRBV23-1 has ORF status, its function being uncertain. The CDR3 consists of 15 residues. The J segment lost 3 bases and the V segment lost 0 bases, leaving 1 base of the junction unmatched. This CDR3 reads CASSQSTGVYNEQFF. DNA for the CDR3: TGCGCCAGCAGTCAATCGACAGGGGTCTACAATGAGCAGTTCTTC.

The chain links TRBV7-2 to TRBJ2-5; no reliable D call. The germline gives CDR1 SGHTA, CDR2 FQGNSA. The CDR3 consists of 13 residues. Between the trimmed V and J ends, which lost 5 bases and 0 bases, there was a span of 7 bases. The CDR3 DNA follows: TGTGCCAGCAGCCCCTTAAACCAAGAGACCCAGTACTTC. Translating gives CASSPLNQETQYF.

V gene TRBV30 combines with J gene TRBJ1-1; 8 nucleotides agree with TRBD1. CDR1 is GTSNPN and CDR2 is SVGIG in the germline V gene (reference sequence). V shed 3 bases and J 7 bases; nucleotides not matched to a gene: 7. The CDR3 consists of 13 residues. The CDR3 sequence is CAWSIYRGGEAFF. Written as DNA, the CDR3 is TGTGCCTGGAGCATATACAGGGGGGGTGAAGCTTTCTTT.

This chain joins TRBV4-3 and TRBJ2-2; TRBD2 aligns across 8 bases. With 0 bases clipped from V and 6 bases from J, the junction kept 6 bases outside the gene matches. Germline assignment: CDR1 LGHNA and CDR2 YSLEER. The CDR3 runs 16 residues. The CDR3 DNA follows: TGCGCCAGCAGCCAAGACCTCGGGAGGGGACCCGGGGAGCTGTTTTTT. As protein: CASSQDLGRGPGELFF.

The rearrangement links TRBV28 to TRBJ2-7, with 14 bases that match TRBD2. Germline V gene data show CDR1 as MDHEN and CDR2 as SYDVKM. Trimming at V came to 6 bases and at J to 4 bases, leaving 11 bases not matched to a gene. The CDR3 is 17 amino acids. In DNA, the CDR3 is TGTGCCAGCAGAACCACCCGACTAGCGGGGGGGCGTTACGAGCAGTACTTC. It yields the protein CASRTTRLAGGRYEQYF.

The chain recombines TRBV7-8 with TRBJ1-1; D is possibly TRBD1 (6 bases). The CDR3 consists of 14 residues. Trimming shortened V by 1 base and J by 3 bases, and 9 bases separated the two germline ends. CDR1 is SGHVS and CDR2 is FQNEAQ in the germline V gene. CDR3 nucleotides: TGTGCCAGCAGCTTAGACAGGGTTGACACTGAAGCTTTCTTT. This codes for CASSLDRVDTEAFF.

V is TRBV27 and J is TRBJ1-1; perhaps TRBD1 as D (6 bases). Between the trimmed V and J ends, which lost 4 bases and 2 bases, there was a span of 8 bases. Germline CDR1 and CDR2: MNHEY and SMNVEV (reference sequence). The CDR3 has 13 amino acids. The CDR3 region has the DNA TGTGCCAGCAGTTACAGGGAAAACACTGAAGCTTTCTTT. It is translated as CASSYRENTEAFF.

The chain couples TRBV7-9 to TRBJ2-1, with 10 positions matching TRBD2. After removal of 2 bases from V and 8 bases from J, the junction contained 6 bases not matched to a gene. Germline V gene sequence: CDR1 SEHNR, CDR2 FQNEAQ (reference sequence). The CDR3 is 15 residues long. The CDR3 DNA sequence: TGTGCCAGCAGCTTAAAGCGGGAGGGCCCGTATGAGCAGTTCTTC. Protein product: CASSLKREGPYEQFF.

This chain joins TRBV30 and TRBJ1-4, with D perhaps matching TRBD1 (5 bases). Germline V gene sequence: CDR1 GTSNPN, CDR2 SVGIG (reference sequence). V lost 8 bases and J lost 8, with 15 bases in between. This CDR3 is 12 amino acids long. The CDR3 region is CAGGGDMEKLFF. The CDR3 coding sequence is TGTGCCGGGGGAGGGGATATGGAAAAACTGTTTTTT.

The chain carries TRBV6-5 and TRBJ2-7, with a weak D call TRBD2 (6 bases). V was cut by 3 bases and J by 2 bases, with 17 bases left in between. Germline values: CDR1 MNHEY, CDR2 SVGAGI. This CDR3 is built from 16 residues. This CDR3 is CASSYLGREFAYEQYF. The CDR3 bases are TGTGCCAGCAGTTATTTAGGACGGGAGTTTGCCTACGAGCAGTACTTC.

The chain joins TRBV5-4 to TRBJ2-3; D is perhaps TRBD1 (5 bases). V was shortened by 2 bases and J by 3 bases, with 7 bases between the two germline ends. The CDR3 covers 13 residues. Per germline, CDR1 SGHNT and CDR2 YYREEE (reference sequence). This CDR3 reads CASSFDRTDTQYF. As DNA, the CDR3 is TGTGCCAGCAGCTTCGACAGAACAGATACGCAGTATTTT.

The rearrangement joins TRBV30 to TRBJ2-5; 10 nucleotides line up with TRBD2. The J call could be wrong; TRBJ2-7 is a better fit for the DNA end. The CDR3 sequence is 11 residues long. Germline values: CDR1 GTSNPN, CDR2 SVGIG (reference sequence). The DNA for the CDR3 is TGTGCCTGGACTAGCGGGGGCGAGCAGTACTTC. Translated: CAWTSGGEQYF.